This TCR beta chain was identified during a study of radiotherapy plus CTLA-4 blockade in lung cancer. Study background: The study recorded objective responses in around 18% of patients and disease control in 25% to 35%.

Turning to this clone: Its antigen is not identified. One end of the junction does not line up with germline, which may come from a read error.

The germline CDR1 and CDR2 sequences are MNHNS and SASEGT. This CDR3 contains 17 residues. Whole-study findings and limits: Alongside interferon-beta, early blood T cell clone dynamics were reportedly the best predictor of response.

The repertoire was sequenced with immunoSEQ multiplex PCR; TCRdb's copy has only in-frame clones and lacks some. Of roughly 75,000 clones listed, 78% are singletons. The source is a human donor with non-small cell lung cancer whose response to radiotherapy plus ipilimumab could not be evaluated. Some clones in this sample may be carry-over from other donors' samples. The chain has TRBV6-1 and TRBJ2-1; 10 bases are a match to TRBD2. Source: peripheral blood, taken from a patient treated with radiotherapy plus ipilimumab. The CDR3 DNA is TGTGCCAGCAGGGAAGTGGCTAGCGGGGGCCGTTACAATGAGCAGTTCTTC. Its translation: CASREVASGGRYNEQFF.